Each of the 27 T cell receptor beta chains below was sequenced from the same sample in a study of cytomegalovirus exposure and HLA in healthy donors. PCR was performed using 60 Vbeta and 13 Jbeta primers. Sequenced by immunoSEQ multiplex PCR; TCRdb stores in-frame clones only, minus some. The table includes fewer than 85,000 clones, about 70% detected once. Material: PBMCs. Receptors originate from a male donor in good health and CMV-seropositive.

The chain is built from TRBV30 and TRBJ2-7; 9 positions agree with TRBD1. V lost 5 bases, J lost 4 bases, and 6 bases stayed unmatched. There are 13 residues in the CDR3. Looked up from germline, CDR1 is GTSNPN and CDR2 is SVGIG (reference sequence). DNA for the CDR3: TGTGCCTGGGGGGGACAGGGTAGGTACGAGCAGTACTTC. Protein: CAWGGQGRYEQYF.

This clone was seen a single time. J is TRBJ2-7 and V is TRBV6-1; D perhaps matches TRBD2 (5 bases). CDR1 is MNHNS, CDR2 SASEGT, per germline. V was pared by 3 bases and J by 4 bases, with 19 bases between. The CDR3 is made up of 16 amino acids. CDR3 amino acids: CASSDPAGVARYEQYF. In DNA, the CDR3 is TGTGCCAGCAGTGACCCGGCCGGGGTCGCAAGATACGAGCAGTACTTC.

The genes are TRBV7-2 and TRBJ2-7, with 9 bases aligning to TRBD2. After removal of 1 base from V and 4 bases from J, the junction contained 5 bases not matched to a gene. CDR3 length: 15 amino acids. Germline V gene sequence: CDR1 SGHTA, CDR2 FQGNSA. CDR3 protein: CASSLVGAGGYEQYF. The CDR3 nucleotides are TGTGCCAGCAGCTTAGTCGGGGCGGGGGGGTACGAGCAGTACTTC.

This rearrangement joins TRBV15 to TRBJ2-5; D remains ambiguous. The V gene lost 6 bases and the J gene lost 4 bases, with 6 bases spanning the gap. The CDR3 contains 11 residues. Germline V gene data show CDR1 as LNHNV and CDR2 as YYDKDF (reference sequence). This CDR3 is CATSQIETQYF. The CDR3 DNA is TGTGCCACCAGTCAGATAGAGACCCAGTACTTC. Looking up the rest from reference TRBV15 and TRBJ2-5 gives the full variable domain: DAMVIQNPRYQVTQFGKPVTLSCSQTLNHNVMYWYQQKSSQAPKLLFHYYDKDFNNEADTPDNFQSRRPNTSFCFLDIRSPGLGDTAMYLCATSQIETQYFGPGTRLLVL.

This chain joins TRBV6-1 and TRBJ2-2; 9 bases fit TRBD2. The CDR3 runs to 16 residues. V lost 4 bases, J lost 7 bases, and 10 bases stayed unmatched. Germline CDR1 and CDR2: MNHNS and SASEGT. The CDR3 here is CASSALAGGPGGELFF. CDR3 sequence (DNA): TGTGCCAGCAGTGCGTTGGCGGGGGGGCCGGGCGGGGAGCTGTTTTTT.

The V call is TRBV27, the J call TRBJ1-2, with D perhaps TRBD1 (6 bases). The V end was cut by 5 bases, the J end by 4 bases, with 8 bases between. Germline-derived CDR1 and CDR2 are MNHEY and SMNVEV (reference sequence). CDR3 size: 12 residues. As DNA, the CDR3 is TGTGCCAGCAGTGACAGGACCTATGGCTACACCTTC. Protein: CASSDRTYGYTF.

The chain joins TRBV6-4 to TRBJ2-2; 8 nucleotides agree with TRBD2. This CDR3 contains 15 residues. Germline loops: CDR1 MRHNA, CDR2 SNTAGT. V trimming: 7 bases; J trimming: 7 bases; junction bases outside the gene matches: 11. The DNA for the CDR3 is TGTGCCAGCACCGCGGAAGCGGGAGTATTCGGGGAGCTGTTTTTT. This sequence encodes CASTAEAGVFGELFF.

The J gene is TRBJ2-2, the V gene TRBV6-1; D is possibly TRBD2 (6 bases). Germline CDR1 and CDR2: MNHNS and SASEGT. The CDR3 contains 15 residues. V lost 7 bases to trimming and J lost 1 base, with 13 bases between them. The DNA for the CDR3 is TGTGCCAGCAAAGATGGAGGGTTGAACACCGGGGAGCTGTTTTTT. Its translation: CASKDGGLNTGELFF.

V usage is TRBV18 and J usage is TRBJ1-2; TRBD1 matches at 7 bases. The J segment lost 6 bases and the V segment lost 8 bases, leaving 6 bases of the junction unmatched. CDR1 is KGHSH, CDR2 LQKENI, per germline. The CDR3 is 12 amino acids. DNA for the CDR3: TGTGCCAGCCCGACAGGGACCCATGGCTACACCTTC. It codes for CASPTGTHGYTF.

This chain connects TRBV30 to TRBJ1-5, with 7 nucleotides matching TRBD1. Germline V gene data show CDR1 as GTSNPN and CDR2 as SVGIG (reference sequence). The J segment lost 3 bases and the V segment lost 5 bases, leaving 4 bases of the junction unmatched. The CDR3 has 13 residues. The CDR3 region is CAWQGEANQPQHF. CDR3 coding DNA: TGTGCCTGGCAGGGGGAGGCCAATCAGCCCCAGCATTTT.

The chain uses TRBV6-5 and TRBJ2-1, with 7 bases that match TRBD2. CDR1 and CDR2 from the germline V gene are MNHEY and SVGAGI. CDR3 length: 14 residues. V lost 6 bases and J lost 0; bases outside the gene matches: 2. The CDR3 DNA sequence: TGTGCCAGCAGCCGCGGGAGCTCCTACAATGAGCAGTTCTTC. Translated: CASSRGSSYNEQFF.

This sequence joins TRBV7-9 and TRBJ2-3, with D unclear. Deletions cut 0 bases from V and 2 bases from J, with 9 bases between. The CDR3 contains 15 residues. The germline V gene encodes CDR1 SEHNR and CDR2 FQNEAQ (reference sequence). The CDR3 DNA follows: TGTGCCAGCAGCTTAGCATCTCTAGACACAGATACGCAGTATTTT. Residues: CASSLASLDTDTQYF.

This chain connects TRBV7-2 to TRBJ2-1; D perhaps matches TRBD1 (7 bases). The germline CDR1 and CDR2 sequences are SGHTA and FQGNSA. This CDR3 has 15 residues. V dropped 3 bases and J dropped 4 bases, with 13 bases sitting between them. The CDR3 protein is CASSFGGTAYNEQFF. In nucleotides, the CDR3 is TGTGCCAGCAGCTTTGGAGGGACAGCATACAATGAGCAGTTCTTC.

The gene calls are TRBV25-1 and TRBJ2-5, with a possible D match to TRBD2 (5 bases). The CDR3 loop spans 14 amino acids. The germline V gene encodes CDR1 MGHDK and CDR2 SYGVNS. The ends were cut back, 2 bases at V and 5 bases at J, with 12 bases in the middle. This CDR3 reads CASSERLASETQYF. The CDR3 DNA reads TGTGCCAGCAGTGAAAGGCTAGCTAGCGAGACCCAGTACTTC.

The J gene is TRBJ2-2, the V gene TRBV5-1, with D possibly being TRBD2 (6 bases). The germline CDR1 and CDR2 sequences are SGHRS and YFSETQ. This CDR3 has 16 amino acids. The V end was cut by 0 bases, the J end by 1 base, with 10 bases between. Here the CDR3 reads CASSLAGGVNTGELFF. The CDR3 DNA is TGCGCCAGCAGCTTGGCCGGCGGGGTGAACACCGGGGAGCTGTTTTTT.

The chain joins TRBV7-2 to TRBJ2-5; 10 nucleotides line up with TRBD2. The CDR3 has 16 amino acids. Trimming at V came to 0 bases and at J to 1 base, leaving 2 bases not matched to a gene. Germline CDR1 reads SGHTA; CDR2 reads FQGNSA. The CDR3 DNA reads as TGTGCCAGCAGCTTAGCTGCTAGCGGGGGCCAAGAGACCCAGTACTTC. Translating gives CASSLAASGGQETQYF. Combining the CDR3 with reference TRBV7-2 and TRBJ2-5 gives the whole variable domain GAGVSQSPSNKVTEKGKDVELRCDPISGHTALYWYRQSLGQGLEFLIYFQGNSAPDKSGLPSDRFSAERTGGSVSTLTIQRTQQEDSAVYLCASSLAASGGQETQYFGPGTRLLVL.

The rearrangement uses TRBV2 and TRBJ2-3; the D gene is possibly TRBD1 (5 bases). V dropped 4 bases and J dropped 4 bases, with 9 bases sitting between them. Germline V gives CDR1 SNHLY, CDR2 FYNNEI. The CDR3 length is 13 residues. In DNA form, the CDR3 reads TGTGCCAGCAGTGGACAGTTCCCAGATACGCAGTATTTT. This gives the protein CASSGQFPDTQYF.

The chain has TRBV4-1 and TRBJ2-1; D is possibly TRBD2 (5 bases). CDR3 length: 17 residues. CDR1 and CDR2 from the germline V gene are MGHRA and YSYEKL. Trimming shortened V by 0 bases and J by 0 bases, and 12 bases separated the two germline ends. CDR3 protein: CASSQEGEGYSYNEQFF. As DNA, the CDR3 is TGCGCCAGCAGCCAAGAAGGAGAGGGTTACTCCTACAATGAGCAGTTCTTC.

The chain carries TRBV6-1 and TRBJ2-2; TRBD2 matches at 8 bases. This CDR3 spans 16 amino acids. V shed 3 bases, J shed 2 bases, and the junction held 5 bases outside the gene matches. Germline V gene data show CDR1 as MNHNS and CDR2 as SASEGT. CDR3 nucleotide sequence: TGTGCCAGCAGTGAGCAACTAGCGGATAACACCGGGGAGCTGTTTTTT. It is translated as CASSEQLADNTGELFF.

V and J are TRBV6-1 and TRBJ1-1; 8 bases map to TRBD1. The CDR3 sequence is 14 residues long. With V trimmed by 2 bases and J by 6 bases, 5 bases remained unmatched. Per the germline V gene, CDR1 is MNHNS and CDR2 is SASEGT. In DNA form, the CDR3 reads TGTGCCAGCAGTGAAATCACGACAGGGGCTGAAGCTTTCTTT. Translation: CASSEITTGAEAFF.

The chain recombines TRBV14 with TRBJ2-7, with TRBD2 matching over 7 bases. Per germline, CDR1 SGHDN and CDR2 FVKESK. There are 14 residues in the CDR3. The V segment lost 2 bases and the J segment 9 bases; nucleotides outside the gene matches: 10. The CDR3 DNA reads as TGTGCCAGCAGCCAAAAATCCGGGGAGGGTGGGCAGTACTTC. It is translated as CASSQKSGEGGQYF.

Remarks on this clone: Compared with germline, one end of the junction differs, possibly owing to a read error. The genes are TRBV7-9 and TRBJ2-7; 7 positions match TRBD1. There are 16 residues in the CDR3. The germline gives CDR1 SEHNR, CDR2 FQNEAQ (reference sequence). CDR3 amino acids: CSSSPPTGERPYEQYF. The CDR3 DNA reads TGTTCCAGCAGCCCTCCTACAGGGGAAAGACCTTACGAGCAGTACTTC.

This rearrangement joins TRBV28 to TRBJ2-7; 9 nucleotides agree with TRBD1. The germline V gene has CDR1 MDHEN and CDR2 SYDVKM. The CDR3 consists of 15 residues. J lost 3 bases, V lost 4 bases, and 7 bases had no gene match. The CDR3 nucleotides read TGTGCCAGCAGTTCCCTCGGACAGGGGCACTACGAGCAGTACTTC. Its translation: CASSSLGQGHYEQYF.

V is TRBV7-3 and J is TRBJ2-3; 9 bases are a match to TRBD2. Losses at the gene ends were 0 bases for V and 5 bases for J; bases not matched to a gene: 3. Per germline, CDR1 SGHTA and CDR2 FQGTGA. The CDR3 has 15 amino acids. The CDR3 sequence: CASSLTREGRDTQYF. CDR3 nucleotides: TGTGCCAGCAGCTTAACGCGGGAGGGCCGAGATACGCAGTATTTT.

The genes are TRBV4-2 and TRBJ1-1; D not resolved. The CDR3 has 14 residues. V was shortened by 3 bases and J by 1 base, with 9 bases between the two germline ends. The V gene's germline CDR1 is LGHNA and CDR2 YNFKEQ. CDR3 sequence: CASSHPGSNTEAFF. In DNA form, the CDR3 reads TGTGCCAGCAGCCACCCGGGGTCGAACACTGAAGCTTTCTTT.

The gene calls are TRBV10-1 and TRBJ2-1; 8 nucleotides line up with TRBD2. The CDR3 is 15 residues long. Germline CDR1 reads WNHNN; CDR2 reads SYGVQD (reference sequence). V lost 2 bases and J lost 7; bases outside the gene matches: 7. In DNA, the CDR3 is TGCGCCAGCAGTGAGCGGGGCGGGAGGATGAATGAGCAGTTCTTC. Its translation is CASSERGGRMNEQFF.

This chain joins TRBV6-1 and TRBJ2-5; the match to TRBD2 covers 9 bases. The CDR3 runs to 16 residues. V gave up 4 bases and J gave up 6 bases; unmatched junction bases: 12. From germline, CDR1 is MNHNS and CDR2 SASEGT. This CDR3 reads CASSGLGGGALKTQYF. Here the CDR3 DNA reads TGTGCCAGCAGTGGCCTTGGCGGGGGGGCTCTAAAGACCCAGTACTTC.